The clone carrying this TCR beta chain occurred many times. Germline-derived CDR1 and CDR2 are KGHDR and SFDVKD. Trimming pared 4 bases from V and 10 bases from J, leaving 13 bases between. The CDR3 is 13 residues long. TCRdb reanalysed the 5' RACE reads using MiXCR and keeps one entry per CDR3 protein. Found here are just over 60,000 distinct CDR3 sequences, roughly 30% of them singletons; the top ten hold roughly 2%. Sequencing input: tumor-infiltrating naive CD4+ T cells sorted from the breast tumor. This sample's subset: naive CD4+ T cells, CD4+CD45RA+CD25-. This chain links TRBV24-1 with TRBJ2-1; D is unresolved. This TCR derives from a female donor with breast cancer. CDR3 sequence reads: CATSDPPTTEQFF. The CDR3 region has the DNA TGTGCCACCAGTGACCCCCCGACGACCGAGCAGTTCTTC.